This TCR beta chain derives from a study of T cells in Graves' hyperthyroidism and ophthalmopathy. The cohort's ophthalmopathy patients, a group with duration under 3 months, had a Clinical Activity Score of at least 3 and a NOSPECS grade of at least 4. Uncontrolled infection, other autoimmune disease, pregnancy or lactation led to exclusion. Authors of the study amplified TCR beta CDR3 regions from RNA transcripts. With the HTBI primer set, the TCR CDR3 went through a first round of RT-PCR. TCRdb used MiXCR to reprocess the multiplex PCR reads, holding one entry per CDR3 protein. This table has fewer than 250,000 distinct CDR3 sequences, approximately 23% appearing once. CDR3 size: 17 residues. V gave up 5 bases and J gave up 3 bases; unmatched junction bases: 13. The germline V gene has CDR1 MNHNS and CDR2 SASEGT.

Input material: blood. This sequence joins TRBV6-1 and TRBJ2-7, with 10 bases identical to TRBD1. The sequence came from a woman between 40 and 50 years old with Graves' ophthalmopathy. The CDR3 nucleotides read TGTGCCAGCAGTCCGAGGTCGGGGGACAGGGGACTCTACGAGCAGTACTTC. Translation gives CASSPRSGDRGLYEQYF.